Listed here are 32 T cell receptor beta chains from one sample, sequenced in a study of T cells in Graves' hyperthyroidism and ophthalmopathy. RNA transcripts provided the source from which TCR beta CDR3 regions were amplified. A first-round RT-PCR of the TCR CDR3 used the HTBI primer set. TCRdb passed the multiplex PCR reads through MiXCR, listing each CDR3 protein once. In the table there are around 390,000 distinct CDR3 sequences, more than 14% of which are singletons. The source material was blood. Receptors originate from a woman in her 30s with Graves' ophthalmopathy.

The genes are TRBV2 and TRBJ2-1, with D unresolved. The V gene's germline CDR1 is SNHLY and CDR2 FYNNEI. V lost 8 bases and J 9 bases, leaving 14 bases between the germline ends. The CDR3 runs to 12 residues. CDR3 DNA sequence: TGTGCCAGCGGTAACCGGGCCCTTGAGCAGTTCTTC. It translates to CASGNRALEQFF.

With regard to this clonotype: Possible read error: a much larger clone is one base away. The chain couples TRBV27 to TRBJ1-1; D not resolved. This CDR3 is 15 amino acids long. Germline V gene data show CDR1 as MNHEY and CDR2 as SMNVEV (reference sequence). The chain's CDR3 is CASSSRARLNTEASF. In nucleotides, the CDR3 is TGTGCCAGCAGTTCTAGGGCCCGATTGAACACTGAAGCTTCCTTT.

This clonotype was seen ten or more times. V usage is TRBV3-1 and J usage is TRBJ2-3, with 9 bases that match TRBD2. Germline trimming cut 1 base from V and 1 base from J; bases unmatched to any gene: 3. CDR1 is LGHDT, CDR2 YNNKEL, per germline (reference sequence). The length of the CDR3 is 16 residues. The CDR3 region has the DNA TGTGCCAGCAGCCAAGTGGCTAGCGGGGGCACAGATACGCAGTATTTT. Its translation: CASSQVASGGTDTQYF.

This clonotype was found a few times. The chain employs TRBV16 and TRBJ1-2; tentative D call: TRBD1 (6 bases). CDR3 length: 16 residues. Germline V gene data show CDR1 as KGHSY and CDR2 as FQNENV. With 2 bases removed from V and 3 bases from J, the gap between germline ends came to 16 bases. Written as DNA, the CDR3 is TGTGCCAGCAGCCAAGACAGGCTCGTTCAGGACTATGGCTACACCTTC. Protein sequence: CASSQDRLVQDYGYTF.

This clonotype showed up many times. The rearrangement links TRBV20-1 to TRBJ1-1; 7 positions agree with TRBD1. Germline V gene sequence: CDR1 DFQATT, CDR2 SNEGSKA (reference sequence). The CDR3 spans 11 residues. The DNA of the CDR3 is TGCAGAACCGACAGGGACACTGAAGCTTTCTTT. Translated, it gives CRTDRDTEAFF.

The chain links TRBV4-1 to TRBJ1-3; TRBD1 is a possible D gene (6 bases). This CDR3 has 15 residues. The V and J ends lost 3 bases and 6 bases respectively, with 15 bases between them. Germline assignment: CDR1 MGHRA and CDR2 YSYEKL. The chain's CDR3 is CASSQVTGLENTIYF. For the CDR3, the DNA is TGCGCCAGCAGCCAGGTAACAGGGTTGGAAAACACCATATATTTT.

This clonotype was observed at least ten times. This chain connects TRBV2 to TRBJ2-2, with TRBD1 identical over 8 bases. CDR1 and CDR2 from the germline V gene are SNHLY and FYNNEI. The CDR3 has 15 residues. V shed 4 bases and J 3 bases; nucleotides not matched to a gene: 4. CDR3 loop: CASSARTGYTGELFF. The CDR3 nucleotides read TGTGCCAGCAGTGCGCGGACAGGGTACACCGGGGAGCTGTTTTTT. The full variable domain, completed using reference TRBV2 and TRBJ2-2, is EPEVTQTPSHQVTQMGQEVILRCVPISNHLYFYWYRQILGQKVEFLVSFYNNEISEKSEIFDDQFSVERPDGSNFTLKIRSTKLEDSAMYFCASSARTGYTGELFFGEGSRLTVL.

This clonotype was detected many times. CDR3 sequence: CATQGRVDTGELFF. In nucleotides, the CDR3 is TGTGCCACCCAGGGGAGGGTCGACACCGGGGAGCTGTTTTTT. V usage is TRBV24-1 and J usage is TRBJ2-2; TRBD2 is a possible D gene (7 bases). Trimming took off 9 bases at V and 3 bases at J, with 13 bases between the two ends. Per the germline V gene, CDR1 is KGHDR and CDR2 is SFDVKD. The CDR3 totals 14 residues.

This clonotype has at least ten counts. V gene TRBV3-1 combines with J gene TRBJ2-7, with 7 bases that match TRBD2. Trimming took 1 base from V and 3 from J; bases not matched to a gene: 0. Germline V CDR1 and CDR2: LGHDT, YNNKEL (reference sequence). The CDR3 is 13 amino acids. The CDR3 sequence is CASSQGGGYEQYF. DNA for the CDR3: TGTGCCAGCAGCCAAGGCGGGGGCTACGAGCAGTACTTC.

This clonotype was counted at least ten times. Written as DNA, the CDR3 is TGCAGTGCTCTCCGGGGGGCCCCCTACACAGATACGCAGTATTTT. Translation gives CSALRGAPYTDTQYF. The rearrangement uses TRBV20-1 and TRBJ2-3; D may be TRBD2 (7 bases). The CDR3 length is 15 residues. Trimming pared 5 bases from V and 2 bases from J, leaving 17 bases between. The germline V gene has CDR1 DFQATT and CDR2 SNEGSKA (reference sequence).

This clonotype was recorded at least ten times. This chain links TRBV5-1 with TRBJ2-7, with D tentatively TRBD1 (7 bases). Trimming removed 0 bases from V and 3 bases from J, with 13 bases in between. Germline CDR1 reads SGHRS; CDR2 reads YFSETQ. The CDR3 contains 15 residues. The CDR3 here is CASSLDIRGDYEQYF. The CDR3 nucleotides are TGCGCCAGCAGCTTGGATATCAGGGGGGACTACGAGCAGTACTTC.

The gene calls are TRBV11-2 and TRBJ2-1; either TRBD1 or TRBD2 may fit D (5 bases each). Germline V gene lookup returns CDR1 SGHAT and CDR2 FQNNGV. V lost 5 bases and J 6 bases, leaving 17 bases between the germline ends. The CDR3 is made up of 15 amino acids. CDR3 in amino acids: CASSQGVGSPNEQFF. The CDR3 nucleotides are TGTGCCAGCAGCCAGGGAGTTGGGTCACCCAATGAGCAGTTCTTC.

This clonotype was seen many times. This rearrangement joins TRBV7-3 to TRBJ2-3; 7 nucleotides line up with TRBD1. The CDR3 runs to 15 residues. V was clipped by 5 bases and J by 1 base; unmatched bases: 6. Germline loops: CDR1 SGHTA, CDR2 FQGTGA. CDR3 residues: CASSVRQGRTDTQYF. CDR3 in DNA: TGTGCCAGCAGCGTTAGACAGGGCCGCACAGATACGCAGTATTTT.

This clonotype was counted many times. The V and J genes are TRBV7-9 and TRBJ1-1; 8 bases are a match to TRBD1. Germline CDR1 reads SEHNR; CDR2 reads FQNEAQ (reference sequence). This CDR3 has 14 amino acids. J gave up 6 bases and V 5 bases, and 8 bases lay outside the gene matches. The CDR3 bases are TGTGCCAGCAGCAAAGCAGGGGGCGACTCTGAAGCTTTCTTT. Translation: CASSKAGGDSEAFF.

This clonotype was observed many times. V gene TRBV28 combines with J gene TRBJ2-3; 10 bases are a match to TRBD1. Germline values: CDR1 MDHEN, CDR2 SYDVKM. The CDR3 has 16 residues. V trimming: 4 bases; J trimming: 5 bases; junction bases outside the gene matches: 9. The CDR3 sequence is CASSSETGGHGDTQYF. Written as DNA, the CDR3 is TGTGCCAGCAGTTCGGAGACAGGGGGCCACGGAGATACGCAGTATTTT.

The rearrangement links TRBV20-1 to TRBJ1-2, with TRBD1 as a possible D gene (5 bases). The germline V and J ends were trimmed by 6 bases and 6 bases, with 20 bases remaining between them. Germline lookup yields CDR1 DFQATT and CDR2 SNEGSKA (reference sequence). The CDR3 is 14 residues long. Here the CDR3 reads CSAPERRQMNGYTF. DNA for the CDR3: TGCAGTGCCCCAGAGCGGAGACAGATGAATGGCTACACCTTC.

The rearrangement uses TRBV5-8 and TRBJ2-2; D is unclear. This CDR3 contains 15 residues. The V and J ends lost 0 bases and 5 bases respectively, with 11 bases between them. Per germline, CDR1 SGHTS and CDR2 YDEGEE. CDR3 residues: CASSLDLGKTGELFF. Here the CDR3 DNA reads TGTGCCAGCAGCTTGGACTTGGGCAAAACCGGGGAGCTGTTTTTT.

There are a few counts of this clonotype. The chain links TRBV19 to TRBJ2-7, with D perhaps matching TRBD2 (6 bases). The V gene's germline CDR1 is LNHDA and CDR2 SQIVND (reference sequence). V was pared by 10 bases and J by 0 bases, with 10 bases between. This CDR3 comprises 12 residues. The chain's CDR3 is CATRTNSYEQYF. CDR3 DNA sequence: TGTGCCACCAGGACTAACTCCTACGAGCAGTACTTC.

In its sample, this clonotype was seen many times. J is TRBJ2-2 and V is TRBV6-1; TRBD1 is a possible D gene (6 bases). In germline, CDR1 is MNHNS, CDR2 SASEGT. The CDR3 loop spans 14 amino acids. Trimming shortened V by 7 bases and J by 0 bases, and 9 bases separated the two germline ends. CDR3 sequence reads: CASTRTANTGELFF. DNA for the CDR3: TGTGCCAGCACCAGGACAGCGAACACCGGGGAGCTGTTTTTT.

The V call is TRBV20-1, the J call TRBJ1-2; the D gene is possibly TRBD1 (6 bases). The CDR3 consists of 14 residues. V lost 0 bases to trimming and J lost 3 bases, with 11 bases between them. The germline V gene has CDR1 DFQATT and CDR2 SNEGSKA (reference sequence). The CDR3 bases are TGCAGTGCTAGAGATGTAAGGGGGGACTATGGCTACACCTTC. Translating it yields CSARDVRGDYGYTF.

This clonotype was recorded many times. The chain combines TRBV28 with TRBJ2-1; D may correspond to TRBD1 or TRBD2 (8 bases each). The V gene lost 6 bases and the J gene lost 0 bases, with 30 bases spanning the gap. The germline CDR1 and CDR2 sequences are MDHEN and SYDVKM. The length of the CDR3 is 21 residues. The CDR3 loop reads CASSRTPIRGRGDSSYNEQFF. For the CDR3, the DNA is TGTGCCAGCAGCCGTACACCCATCAGGGGGCGGGGGGACAGCTCCTACAATGAGCAGTTCTTC. Full variable domain (outside the CDR3, taken from reference TRBV28 and TRBJ2-1): DVKVTQSSRYLVKRTGEKVFLECVQDMDHENMFWYRQDPGLGLRLIYFSYDVKMKEKGDIPEGYSVSREKKERFSLILESASTNQTSMYLCASSRTPIRGRGDSSYNEQFFGPGTRLTVL.

This clonotype was recorded a few times. V gene TRBV12-3 or TRBV12-4 combines with J gene TRBJ2-5; 8 positions agree with TRBD1. The CDR3 length is 15 residues. The junction had 11 bases not matched to a gene; V was cut back by 6 bases and J by 5 bases. This CDR3 reads CASRGTRGRWETQYF. The DNA of the CDR3 is TGTGCCAGCAGGGGAACCAGGGGGCGCTGGGAGACCCAGTACTTC.

Concerning this clonotype itself: This may stem from a read error, because a much larger clone lies one nucleotide away. No conserved phenylalanine or tryptophan is present at the end of the CDR3, so a read error is the likely explanation. The chain is built from TRBV5-6 and TRBJ1-2, with a tentative D call TRBD1 (5 bases). Trimming removed 6 bases from V and 7 bases from J, with 19 bases in between. CDR1 and CDR2 (germline): SGHDT, YYEEEE. The CDR3 has 14 amino acids. The chain's CDR3 is CASTPAGRGAGYTL. For the CDR3, the DNA is TGTGCCAGCACCCCGGCAGGGAGAGGTGCTGGCTACACCCTC.

The table lists this clonotype with many counts. The chain has TRBV10-3 and TRBJ2-2; D may be TRBD2 (5 bases). Germline CDR1 reads ENHRY; CDR2 reads SYGVKD. The CDR3 runs 13 residues. V gave up 6 bases and J gave up 7 bases, with 12 bases separating them. The CDR3 bases are TGTGCCATCAGCCGCGCGGGTCTCGGGGAGCTGTTTTTT. Translation: CAISRAGLGELFF.

This clonotype was seen at least ten times. The chain links TRBV7-8 to TRBJ2-3, with TRBD2 identical over 7 bases. The trim removed 4 bases at V and 14 bases at J, leaving 12 bases unmatched. The CDR3 is 13 amino acids. From germline, CDR1 is SGHVS and CDR2 FQNEAQ. In nucleotides, the CDR3 is TGTGCCAGCAGCTCGACTAGCTCGAGGGCTCCGTATTTT. It yields the protein CASSSTSSRAPYF.

The CDR3, as DNA: TGTGCCAGCAGCGAATTCGGGTTTGCTAGCACAGATACGCAGTATTTT. Translated, it gives CASSEFGFASTDTQYF. The rearrangement uses TRBV9 and TRBJ2-3, with D unclear. V dropped 3 bases and J dropped 0 bases, with 14 bases sitting between them. Germline loops: CDR1 SGDLS, CDR2 YYNGEE. The CDR3 runs to 16 residues.

The sample holds many counts of this clonotype. The CDR3 sequence: CASRALRLAGGETQYF. CDR3 DNA: TGTGCCAGCAGAGCCCTTAGACTAGCGGGGGGTGAGACCCAGTACTTC. V and J are TRBV6-2 or TRBV6-3 and TRBJ2-5; 13 nucleotides line up with TRBD2. V was clipped by 6 bases and J by 5 bases; unmatched bases: 9. CDR1 is MNHEY and CDR2 is SVGEGT in the germline V gene. There are 16 residues in the CDR3.

V and J are TRBV10-3 and TRBJ2-7; 8 nucleotides agree with TRBD1. The CDR3 extends over 14 amino acids. Losses at the gene ends were 3 bases for V and 2 bases for J; bases not matched to a gene: 3. Germline V gives CDR1 ENHRY, CDR2 SYGVKD. CDR3 coding DNA: TGTGCCATCAGTGATTACAGGGGGGCCTACGAGCAGTACTTC. Translated: CAISDYRGAYEQYF.

This clonotype was found many times. J is TRBJ2-7 and V is TRBV6-1; D is possibly TRBD1 (5 bases). The CDR3 is made up of 14 amino acids. With 1 base removed from V and 2 bases from J, the gap between germline ends came to 9 bases. CDR1 is MNHNS, CDR2 SASEGT, per germline. The CDR3 sequence: CASSEEVTAYEQYF. The CDR3 nucleotides are TGTGCCAGCAGTGAAGAAGTGACAGCCTACGAGCAGTACTTC.

This clonotype was counted at least ten times. The V call is TRBV7-8, the J call TRBJ1-5; TRBD1 matches 7 bases. The CDR3 sequence is 15 residues long. Germline CDR1 reads SGHVS; CDR2 reads FQNEAQ. V lost 5 bases and J lost 1; bases outside the gene matches: 5. The CDR3 coding sequence is TGTGCCAGCAGCCAACTGACAGGGAGCAATCAGCCCCAGCATTTT. Its protein product is CASSQLTGSNQPQHF.

At least ten counts were recorded for this clonotype. This chain uses TRBV28 with TRBJ1-1, with 9 nucleotides matching TRBD1. The ends lost 6 bases at V and 11 bases at J; junction bases unmatched: 13. This CDR3 has 14 amino acids. Germline V gives CDR1 MDHEN, CDR2 SYDVKM. In nucleotides, the CDR3 is TGTGCCAGCAGCTTGACAGGGGGAGAATTTGGGGCTTTCTTT. Residues: CASSLTGGEFGAFF.

This clonotype was observed at least ten times. The rearrangement joins TRBV24-1 to TRBJ1-4; 7 positions agree with TRBD1. Unmatched junction bases numbered 8, after V lost 4 bases and J lost 4 bases. Germline V gene data show CDR1 as KGHDR and CDR2 as SFDVKD. CDR3 length: 16 amino acids. In DNA, the CDR3 is TGTGCCACCAGTGACCCGACAGGGTCCGGTAATGAAAAACTGTTTTTT. As protein: CATSDPTGSGNEKLFF.